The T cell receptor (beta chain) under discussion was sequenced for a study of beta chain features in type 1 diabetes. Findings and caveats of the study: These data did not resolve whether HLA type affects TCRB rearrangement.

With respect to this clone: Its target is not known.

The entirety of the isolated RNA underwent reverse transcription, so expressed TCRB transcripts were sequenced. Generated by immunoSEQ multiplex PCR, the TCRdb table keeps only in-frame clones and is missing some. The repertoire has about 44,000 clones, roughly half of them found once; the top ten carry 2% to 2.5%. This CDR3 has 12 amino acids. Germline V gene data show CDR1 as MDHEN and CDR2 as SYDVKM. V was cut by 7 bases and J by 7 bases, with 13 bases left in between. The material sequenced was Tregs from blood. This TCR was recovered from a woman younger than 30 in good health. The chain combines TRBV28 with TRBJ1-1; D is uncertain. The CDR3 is CASTFGSVEAFF. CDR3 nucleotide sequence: TGTGCCAGCACCTTTGGGAGTGTTGAAGCTTTCTTT. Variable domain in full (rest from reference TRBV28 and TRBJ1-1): DVKVTQSSRYLVKRTGEKVFLECVQDMDHENMFWYRQDPGLGLRLIYFSYDVKMKEKGDIPEGYSVSREKKERFSLILESASTNQTSMYLCASTFGSVEAFFGQGTRLTVV.